A selection of T cell receptor beta chains follows, all from one sample in a study of blood T cell repertoires in COVID-19. Method: immunoSEQ multiplex PCR; TCRdb's copy keeps in-frame clones and lacks some. This table holds some 150,000 clones, around four fifths found once. The sequenced sample was peripheral blood. The receptors come from a human donor in a cohort sampled during active COVID-19. The CDR3 runs from the conserved cysteine through the conserved F or W. Each record gives: J gene, clone size, V gene, D gene, CDR3 DNA, CDR3 protein. D genes are given only for firm matches. For some rows the clone size is stated as once, few or many, or as a class when expanded; others skip it.

>TRBJ1-5|NA|TRBV5-8|NA
TGTGCCAGCAGCCATGACAGGAATCAGCCCCAGCATTTT
CASSHDRNQPQHF
>TRBJ1-2|few|TRBV5-8|NA
TGTGCCAGCAGCTTGGTAGTTTATAACTATGGCTACACCTTC
CASSLVVYNYGYTF
>TRBJ2-5|NA|TRBV7-3|NA
TGTGCCAGCAGCTTAACTGCGGACAGCGAGACCCAGTACTTC
CASSLTADSETQYF
>TRBJ2-1|NA|TRBV11-2|NA
TGTGCCAGCAGCCTCCGGACAGTCGGACACAATGAGCAGTTCTTC
CASSLRTVGHNEQFF
>TRBJ2-5|NA|TRBV5-1|TRBD2
TGCGCCAGCAGCTTGGGGGGGTCAACACTAGCGTTGCAAGAGACCCAGTACTTC
CASSLGGSTLALQETQYF
>TRBJ2-3|NA|TRBV2|TRBD1
TGTGCCAGCAGTATACAGGGGGATACGCAGTATTTT
CASSIQGDTQYF
>TRBJ2-3|NA|TRBV7-3|TRBD2
TGTGCCAGCAGCTTTCTAGGGAGCGGGGTTCAGGATACGCAGTATTTT
CASSFLGSGVQDTQYF
>TRBJ2-1|NA|TRBV6-2/TRBV6-3|TRBD2
TGTGCCAGCAGTCCCTACCTGGGCGGGAGCTCCTACAATGAGCAGTTCTTC
CASSPYLGGSSYNEQFF
>TRBJ1-6|NA|TRBV5-1|NA
TGCGCCAGCAGCCCTCAGGGCGAAGGTTCACCCCTCCACTTT
CASSPQGEGSPLHF
>TRBJ2-1|few|TRBV25-1|TRBD2
TGTGCCAGCAGTGAGGATACTAGCGGGCCTTACAATGAGCAGTTCTTC
CASSEDTSGPYNEQFF
>TRBJ2-7|NA|TRBV11-1|TRBD1
TGTGCCAGCCGATGGGACAGGAGCTCCTACGAGCAGTACTTC
CASRWDRSSYEQYF
>TRBJ2-1|NA|TRBV10-3|NA
TGTGCCATCAGTGAGACTAGCCCCTTGACAAATGAGCAGTTCTTC
CAISETSPLTNEQFF
>TRBJ2-1|NA|TRBV19|TRBD2
TGTGCCAGTAGTATGGTCAGCGGGAGGGGCAATGAGCAGTTCTTC
CASSMVSGRGNEQFF
>TRBJ2-7|NA|TRBV11-3|NA
TGTGCCAGCAGCTTAGATCACAGCGAGCAGTACTTC
CASSLDHSEQYF
>TRBJ2-7|NA|TRBV27|NA
TGTGCCAGCAGTCAAACCTCCGGTGTAACCTACGAGCAGTACTTC
CASSQTSGVTYEQYF
>TRBJ1-3|NA|TRBV18|NA
TGTGCCAGCTCACCGACGGGGTGGGCGGCTAGAAACACCATATATTTT
CASSPTGWAARNTIYF
>TRBJ2-1|NA|TRBV6-5|TRBD2
TGTGCCAGCACCCCGGGACTAGCGGGAATCCGGGAGCAGTTCTTC
CASTPGLAGIREQFF
>TRBJ1-3|NA|TRBV23-1|NA
TGCGCCAGCAGTCAAGTGGTCGCCCCAGACTCTGGAAACACCATATATTTT
CASSQVVAPDSGNTIYF
>TRBJ2-3|NA|TRBV7-3|TRBD1
TGTGCCAGCAGCACCCACAGGGGAAGGGACACGCAGTATTTT
CASSTHRGRDTQYF
>TRBJ2-5|NA|TRBV4-2|TRBD2
TGTGCCAGCAGCCGATCCGACTCGACTAGCGGGAGTGAGACCCAGTACTTC
CASSRSDSTSGSETQYF
>TRBJ2-7|once|TRBV7-7|NA
TGTGCTAGCAGCGAAGGACAGAGCAGCGAGCAGTACTTC
CASSEGQSSEQYF
>TRBJ2-5|NA|TRBV12-5|TRBD1
TGTGCTAGTGGTTTGGCGGGGACAGGGGAGACCCAGTACTTC
CASGLAGTGETQYF
>TRBJ1-2|NA|TRBV19|TRBD1
TGTGCCAGTACCCCGGACGGGGACAGCTCCCATTTCACCTTC
CASTPDGDSSHFTF
>TRBJ1-3|NA|TRBV6-2/TRBV6-3|NA
TGTGCCAGCAGTTACTCTTCAGGCGGAAACACCATATATTTT
CASSYSSGGNTIYF
>TRBJ2-1|NA|TRBV7-3|TRBD1
TGTGCCAGCAGCTTATCGACAGGGGGCTTTCGAAATCAGGGTGAGCAGTTCTTC
CASSLSTGGFRNQGEQFF
>TRBJ2-1|NA|TRBV29-1|NA
TGCAGCGTGCGCAAAGACGAGGGCCTCCTACTCCGGCAGTTCTTC
CSVRKDEGLLLRQFF
>TRBJ1-6|NA|TRBV3-1/TRBV3-2|TRBD1
TGTGCCAGCAGCCAAGGGGGGACAGATAATTCACCCCTCCACTTT
CASSQGGTDNSPLHF
>TRBJ1-5|NA|TRBV6-2/TRBV6-3|TRBD1
TGTGCCAGCAGTCCGACCGGGACAGGGGCTTCGCCCCAGCATTTT
CASSPTGTGASPQHF
>TRBJ2-3|NA|TRBV2|TRBD2
TGTGCCAGCAGGGGACTAGCCGCCCCAGATACGCAGTATTTT
CASRGLAAPDTQYF
>TRBJ2-7|NA|TRBV9|NA
TGTGCCAGCAGCGGAGATGTGGAGATGCACGAGCAGTACTTC
CASSGDVEMHEQYF
>TRBJ1-3|few|TRBV28|NA
TGTGCCAGCAGAGAGTGGTCTGACTCTGGAAACACCATATATTTT
CASREWSDSGNTIYF
>TRBJ2-3|NA|TRBV7-2|NA
TGTGCCAGCAGCCCCGATGGACTCCGCACAGATACGCAGTATTTT
CASSPDGLRTDTQYF
>TRBJ2-3|NA|TRBV9|TRBD2
TGTGCCTCGTCGGCCAAAGGGGCGGGAGTGGCAGATACGCAGTATTTT
CASSAKGAGVADTQYF
>TRBJ2-1|NA|TRBV11-3|NA
TGTGCCAGCAGCTCCCGAGCGTTGGGAGAGGAAAATGAGCAGTTCTTC
CASSSRALGEENEQFF
>TRBJ2-7|NA|TRBV7-2|TRBD1
TGTGCCAGCAGCTTGACGGGACAGGGGTATTACGAGCAGTACTTC
CASSLTGQGYYEQYF
>TRBJ2-3|NA|TRBV5-6|NA
TGTGCCAGCAGCTTGCGCTGGGAGGACACAGATACGCAGTATTTT
CASSLRWEDTDTQYF
>TRBJ1-5|NA|TRBV28|TRBD1
TGTGCCAGCAGGTCGACAGGGGGCGATCAGCCCCAGCATTTT
CASRSTGGDQPQHF
>TRBJ1-2|NA|TRBV25-1|TRBD1
TGTGCCAGCAGTCGGCAGGGGGGCAACTATGGCTACACCTTC
CASSRQGGNYGYTF
>TRBJ1-2|NA|TRBV27|NA
TGTGCCAGCAGTTTTAAGGACACCTTAGCCGGCTACACCTTC
CASSFKDTLAGYTF
>TRBJ2-3|NA|TRBV6-2/TRBV6-3|NA
TGTGCCAGCAGCCGGGCCGCAAGAATCACAGATACGCAGTATTTT
CASSRAARITDTQYF
>TRBJ1-5|NA|TRBV5-3|NA
TGTGCCAGAAGCTCCCGACAGACCCATGGCAATCAGCCCCAGCATTTT
CARSSRQTHGNQPQHF
>TRBJ2-7|NA|TRBV5-1|TRBD2
TGCGCCAGCAGCTTGGTTGGGACTAGCGGGGAGGGAGAGCAGTACTTC
CASSLVGTSGEGEQYF
>TRBJ1-5|NA|TRBV6-2/TRBV6-3|NA
TGTGCCAGCAGTTACTCGAACTCCCAGGGGAATCAGCCCCAGCATTTT
CASSYSNSQGNQPQHF
>TRBJ2-1|NA|TRBV2|TRBD2
TGTGCCAACCCGGGGGGGAGAACCTACAATGAGCAGTTCTTC
CANPGGRTYNEQFF
>TRBJ2-3|NA|TRBV7-2|NA
TGTGCCAGCAGCTTAGTTGGGCCGGCCGATACGCAGTATTTT
CASSLVGPADTQYF
>TRBJ1-1|few|TRBV19|TRBD1
TGTGCCAGTAGTACCCAGGGACAGGGGGTTGAAGCTTTCTTT
CASSTQGQGVEAFF
>TRBJ2-3|few|TRBV6-5|NA
TGTGCCAGCAGTTACGACAGGAGGAGGACAGATACGCAGTATTTT
CASSYDRRRTDTQYF